This TCR beta chain was recovered during a study of Graves' ophthalmopathy and Graves' hyperthyroidism. This clonotype was found a few times. The antigen remains undetermined. Whole-study findings and limits: Ophthalmopathy was separated from stable hyperthyroidism by a 13-signature model with approximately 90% sensitivity and about 79% specificity. Most thyroid-expanded clonotypes exceeding 0.001 frequency were also found in blood.

Losses at the gene ends were 6 bases for V and 1 base for J; bases not matched to a gene: 12. This CDR3 has 18 amino acids. CDR1 is SGHAT, CDR2 FQDESV, per germline (reference sequence). The TCR beta CDR3 regions underwent amplification from RNA transcripts. RT-PCR in the first round used HTBI primers; a second-round multiplex PCR followed. In TCRdb, the multiplex PCR reads were re-called with MiXCR into one record per CDR3 protein. The sample records around 670,000 distinct CDR3 sequences, 40% being singletons. Around 10 ml of fresh blood yielded the PBMCs by density gradient. Sample: peripheral blood. The chain links TRBV11-1 to TRBJ2-6; 7 bases line up with TRBD1. The receptor was isolated from an adult man with Graves' ophthalmopathy. In DNA form, the CDR3 reads TGTGCCAGCAGTCCCCGGGACAGTAGCCTTTCTGGGGCCAACGTCCTGACTTTC. Its translation is CASSPRDSSLSGANVLTF.